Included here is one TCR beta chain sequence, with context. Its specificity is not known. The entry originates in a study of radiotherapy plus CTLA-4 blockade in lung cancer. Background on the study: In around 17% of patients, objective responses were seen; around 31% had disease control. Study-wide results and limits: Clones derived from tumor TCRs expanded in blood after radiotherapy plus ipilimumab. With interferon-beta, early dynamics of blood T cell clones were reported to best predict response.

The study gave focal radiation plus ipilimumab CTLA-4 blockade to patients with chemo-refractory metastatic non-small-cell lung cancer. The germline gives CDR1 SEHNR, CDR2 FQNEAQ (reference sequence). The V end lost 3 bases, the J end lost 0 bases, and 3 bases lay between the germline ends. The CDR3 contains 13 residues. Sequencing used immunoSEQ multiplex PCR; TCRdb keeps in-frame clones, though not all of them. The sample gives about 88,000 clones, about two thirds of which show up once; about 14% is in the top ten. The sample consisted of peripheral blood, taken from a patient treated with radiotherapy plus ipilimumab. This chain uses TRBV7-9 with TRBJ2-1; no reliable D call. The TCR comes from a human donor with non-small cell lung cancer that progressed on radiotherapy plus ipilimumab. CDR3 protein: CASSFSSYNEQFF. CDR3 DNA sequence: TGTGCCAGCAGCTTCAGCTCCTACAATGAGCAGTTCTTC.